Presented here are 10 T cell receptor beta chains from one specimen sequenced in a study of Ad26.COV2.S vaccination and SARS-CoV-2 variants. Here immunoSEQ multiplex PCR was the method, and the copy in TCRdb shows in-frame clones only, minus some. The repertoire holds 510,000 or so clones, with around nine tenths as singletons. The treatment was: some 20 received Ad26.COV2.S at low or high dose, single or two shots; 5 received placebo; per-sample allocation not given. The samples were gathered on day 63 after the first injection of vaccine or placebo. The sample in question was peripheral blood, obtained in a trial of Ad26.COV2.S vaccine versus placebo. The source is a person between 18 and 60 years old who received the Ad26.COV2.S COVID-19 vaccine or a placebo.

This sequence joins TRBV7-2 and TRBJ2-2; D remains unclear. There are 14 residues in the CDR3. V was cut by 5 bases and J by 5 bases, with 12 bases left in between. The germline V gene has CDR1 SGHTA and CDR2 FQGNSA. The CDR3 loop reads CASSTTSRTGELFF. CDR3 bases: TGTGCCAGCAGCACAACTTCGCGGACCGGGGAGCTGTTTTTT.

This rearrangement joins TRBV5-1 to TRBJ1-5; 8 nucleotides align to TRBD1. Germline values: CDR1 SGHRS, CDR2 YFSETQ. The V gene end was trimmed by 0 bases and the J gene end by 8 bases; junction bases not matched to a gene: 7. The CDR3 totals 15 residues. CDR3 loop: CASSLGQGKGEPQHF. The CDR3 region has the DNA TGCGCCAGCAGCTTGGGACAGGGGAAGGGAGAGCCCCAGCATTTT.

The gene calls are TRBV4-1 and TRBJ1-3; possibly TRBD1 for D (6 bases). Per germline, CDR1 MGHRA and CDR2 YSYEKL. This CDR3 region has 17 residues. The ends were cut back, 4 bases at V and 0 bases at J, with 16 bases in the middle. The CDR3 DNA reads TGCGCCAGCAGCCTATTCGACAGGCTCGGCTCTGGAAACACCATATATTTT. Translated, it gives CASSLFDRLGSGNTIYF.

This clone has just one count. The chain uses TRBV19 and TRBJ2-1; D uncertain. CDR1 and CDR2 from the germline V gene are LNHDA and SQIVND (reference sequence). Trimming removed 6 bases at V and 6 bases at J, with 9 bases between. CDR3 length: 12 residues. The chain's CDR3 is CASRSSGNEQFF. DNA for the CDR3: TGTGCCAGTAGGTCGTCGGGCAATGAGCAGTTCTTC.

This clone was observed a few times. Distinct nucleotide sequences in the sample also encode this CDR3. J is TRBJ2-7 and V is TRBV14; unclear D gene. V lost 0 bases and J 3 bases, leaving 0 bases between the germline ends. This CDR3 is 11 amino acids long. The germline gives CDR1 SGHDN, CDR2 FVKESK. CDR3 nucleotides: TGTGCCAGCAGCCAAGACTACGAGCAGTACTTC. This codes for CASSQDYEQYF.

V gene TRBV7-2 combines with J gene TRBJ2-2; D gene uncertain. This CDR3 contains 14 residues. Trimming removed 2 bases at V and 4 bases at J, with 8 bases between. In germline, CDR1 is SGHTA, CDR2 FQGNSA. Here the CDR3 reads CASSLLWRTGELFF. The CDR3 DNA is TGTGCCAGCAGCTTACTGTGGCGCACCGGGGAGCTGTTTTTT. The entire variable domain, with the rest obtained from reference TRBV7-2 and TRBJ2-2, is as follows: GAGVSQSPSNKVTEKGKDVELRCDPISGHTALYWYRQSLGQGLEFLIYFQGNSAPDKSGLPSDRFSAERTGGSVSTLTIQRTQQEDSAVYLCASSLLWRTGELFFGEGSRLTVL.

The chain's CDR3 is CASTMRENYGYTF. CDR3 nucleotides: TGTGCCAGCACCATGCGGGAAAACTATGGCTACACCTTC. V and J are TRBV12-3 or TRBV12-4 and TRBJ1-2; D is unresolved. Trimming left V 7 bases short and J 2 bases short, with 11 bases between. This CDR3 contains 13 residues.

This clone has just one count. CDR3: CASSSRLAQETQYF. CDR3 nucleotide sequence: TGCGCCAGCAGCTCTCGGCTGGCACAAGAGACCCAGTACTTC. The V gene is TRBV5-1, the J gene TRBJ2-5; unclear D gene. The V and J ends lost 3 bases and 2 bases respectively, with 11 bases between them. CDR3 size: 14 residues. The germline V gene has CDR1 SGHRS and CDR2 YFSETQ.

The chain carries TRBV9 and TRBJ2-2; TRBD2 aligns across 14 bases. Germline CDR1 is SGDLS and CDR2 is YYNGEE. V was clipped by 4 bases and J by 5 bases; unmatched bases: 4. The CDR3 length is 16 residues. CDR3 nucleotides: TGTGCCAGCAGCACCCGACTAGCGGGAGGGACCGGGGAGCTGTTTTTT. Translating it yields CASSTRLAGGTGELFF.

V gene TRBV18 combines with J gene TRBJ1-5; D is possibly TRBD1 (5 bases). There are 15 residues in the CDR3. Trimming removed 6 bases from V and 1 base from J, with 13 bases in between. Germline CDR1 KGHSH, CDR2 LQKENI. CDR3 DNA: TGTGCCAGCTCCCCCGAGGGGATGAGCAATCAGCCCCAGCATTTT. Residues: CASSPEGMSNQPQHF.